These 5 T cell receptor beta chains were all obtained from the same sample, sequenced in a study of identical twins. Each CDR3 protein is one row after TCRdb ran MiXCR on the 5' RACE reads. This table holds over 600,000 distinct CDR3 sequences, 21% found once. These same records also appear under a second study, on T cells expressing NK-cell markers.

Sequenced: PBMCs. The receptors were sampled from a woman aged 18-30 years in good health.

This clonotype was picked up a small number of times. The chain employs TRBV7-2 and TRBJ2-1; D gene unclear. This CDR3 has 15 amino acids. V was shortened by 1 base and J by 0 bases, with 7 bases between the two germline ends. In germline, CDR1 is SGHTA, CDR2 FQGNSA. The DNA of the CDR3 is TGTGCCAGCAGCTTAGTAGTTGGCTCCTACAATGAGCAGTTCTTC. This translates into CASSLVVGSYNEQFF.

This clonotype was detected a few times. The chain links TRBV9 to TRBJ2-6; weak D call: TRBD1 (6 bases). Germline values: CDR1 SGDLS, CDR2 YYNGEE. CDR3 length equals 16 residues. With 0 bases removed from V and 0 bases from J, the gap between germline ends came to 7 bases. Here the CDR3 DNA reads TGTGCCAGCAGCGTAGGGGACACCTCTGGGGCCAACGTCCTGACTTTC. Protein: CASSVGDTSGANVLTF.

This clonotype was observed a few times. V and J are TRBV20-1 and TRBJ2-3, with 7 nucleotides matching TRBD1. With 0 bases clipped from V and 2 bases from J, the junction kept 11 bases outside the gene matches. The CDR3 sequence is 17 residues long. From germline, CDR1 is DFQATT and CDR2 SNEGSKA (reference sequence). Here the CDR3 DNA reads TGCAGTGCTAGAGATTTAGAAGGGGGCTCACACACAGATACGCAGTATTTT. Amino acid sequence: CSARDLEGGSHTDTQYF.

The sample holds one count of this clonotype. The chain combines TRBV9 with TRBJ2-1, with 9 bases fitting TRBD2. J lost 3 bases, V lost 4 bases, and 17 bases had no gene match. The CDR3 is 19 amino acids. The germline V gene encodes CDR1 SGDLS and CDR2 YYNGEE. CDR3: CASSSGASGDRPSYNEQFF. The DNA of the CDR3 is TGTGCCAGCAGCTCCGGGGCTAGCGGGGATAGACCTAGCTACAATGAGCAGTTCTTC.

This clonotype was counted only a few times. V usage is TRBV9 and J usage is TRBJ1-2; D remains ambiguous. There are 14 residues in the CDR3. The ends were cut back, 0 bases at V and 2 bases at J, with 8 bases in the middle. Germline V gene sequence: CDR1 SGDLS, CDR2 YYNGEE. The CDR3 protein is CASSVDRSNYGYTF. The CDR3 DNA is TGTGCCAGCAGCGTAGATCGAAGCAACTATGGCTACACCTTC. The full variable domain, completed using reference TRBV9 and TRBJ1-2, is DSGVTQTPKHLITATGQRVTLRCSPRSGDLSVYWYQQSLDQGLQFLIQYYNGEERAKGNILERFSAQQFPDLHSELNLSSLELGDSALYFCASSVDRSNYGYTFGSGTRLTVV.